The 31 T cell receptor beta chains below come from one sample, sequenced in a study of T-cell reconstitution after alpha-beta-depleted transplantation in children. Unique molecular identifiers were incorporated during preparation of the TCRbeta library. TCRdb used MiXCR to reprocess the PCR reads, holding one entry per CDR3 protein. The sample includes fewer than 550,000 distinct CDR3 sequences, roughly 11% of them seen just once. Source: PBMCs, mostly from graft donor cells, taken 180 days after TCRalphabeta/CD19-depleted stem cell transplant. The receptors derive from a female patient aged 2 to 10 who had a stem cell transplant for aplastic anemia, so the T cells may come from the graft donor.

This clonotype has more than one count but fewer than ten. The V call is TRBV15, the J call TRBJ1-5, with 8 bases matching TRBD1. Germline CDR1 and CDR2: LNHNV and YYDKDF (reference sequence). This CDR3 region has 15 residues. The J segment lost 7 bases and the V segment lost 3 bases, leaving 8 bases of the junction unmatched. The CDR3 loop is CATSSLQGARQPQHF. CDR3 in DNA: TGTGCCACCAGCAGTCTTCAGGGGGCCCGGCAGCCCCAGCATTTT. The full variable domain, its missing parts supplied by reference TRBV15 and TRBJ1-5, is DAMVIQNPRYQVTQFGKPVTLSCSQTLNHNVMYWYQQKSSQAPKLLFHYYDKDFNNEADTPDNFQSRRPNTSFCFLDIRSPGLGDTAMYLCATSSLQGARQPQHFGDGTRLSIL.

The chain is built from TRBV21-1 and TRBJ2-7; TRBD2, as called in the table, went unchecked against the DNA. TRBV21-1 is a listed pseudogene. The CDR3 totals 14 residues. This chain's CDR3 is CASSKRGRVDEQYV. The CDR3 nucleotides read TGTGCCAGCAGCAAAAGGGGGAGGGTCGACGAGCAGTACGTC.

This chain connects TRBV7-9 to TRBJ2-5; D is ambiguous. Trimming left V 2 bases short and J 2 bases short, with 9 bases between. The CDR3 covers 14 residues. From germline, CDR1 is SEHNR and CDR2 FQNEAQ (reference sequence). CDR3 sequence: CASSLIGPQETQYF. The CDR3 coding sequence is TGTGCCAGCAGCTTAATCGGACCACAAGAGACCCAGTACTTC.

J is TRBJ2-7 and V is TRBV15; D tentatively fits TRBD1 or TRBD2 (6 bases each). V lost 1 base to trimming and J lost 6 bases, with 10 bases between them. This CDR3 has 13 amino acids. Germline V CDR1 and CDR2: LNHNV, YYDKDF (reference sequence). The CDR3 sequence is CATSRVGGGEQYF. CDR3 in DNA: TGTGCCACCAGCAGAGTAGGAGGGGGCGAGCAGTACTTC. The variable domain in full, completed from reference TRBV15 and TRBJ2-7, reads DAMVIQNPRYQVTQFGKPVTLSCSQTLNHNVMYWYQQKSSQAPKLLFHYYDKDFNNEADTPDNFQSRRPNTSFCFLDIRSPGLGDTAMYLCATSRVGGGEQYFGPGTRLTVT.

This clonotype has a handful of counts. The chain couples TRBV11-3 to TRBJ2-1; D might be TRBD2 (5 bases). With 3 bases removed from V and 8 bases from J, the gap between germline ends came to 17 bases. The CDR3 is made up of 15 amino acids. The V gene's germline CDR1 is SGHNT and CDR2 YENEEA. The CDR3 reads CASSLIGSGTHEQFF. The CDR3 coding sequence is TGTGCCAGCAGCTTGATAGGGTCGGGAACCCATGAGCAGTTCTTC.

V gene TRBV20-1 combines with J gene TRBJ2-5; D possibly corresponds to TRBD2 (6 bases). CDR3 length: 17 amino acids. Trimming cost V 5 bases and J 1 base, with 23 bases left between them. Germline values: CDR1 DFQATT, CDR2 SNEGSKA (reference sequence). CDR3 sequence (DNA): TGCAGTGCTGGGGTGATTCATATAGCGGAGTTCCAAGAGACCCAGTACTTC. This encodes CSAGVIHIAEFQETQYF.

Many counts were recorded for this clonotype. V gene TRBV6-1 combines with J gene TRBJ1-3; TRBD1 aligns across 10 bases. The ends lost 5 bases at V and 8 bases at J; junction bases unmatched: 9. The CDR3 has 15 residues. Germline V gene data show CDR1 as MNHNS and CDR2 as SASEGT. The CDR3 region has the DNA TGTGCCAGCAGTCCTCCCGGGACAGGGGACCACACCATATATTTT. It yields the protein CASSPPGTGDHTIYF.

This clonotype was recorded at least ten times. This rearrangement joins TRBV29-1 to TRBJ1-2; possible D gene TRBD1, 6 bases. This CDR3 region has 12 residues. From germline, CDR1 is SQVTM and CDR2 ANQGSEA. V dropped 7 bases and J dropped 0 bases, with 9 bases sitting between them. The CDR3 nucleotides are TGCAGCGCGGAGGGGGCTAACTATGGCTACACCTTC. It encodes CSAEGANYGYTF.

This chain links TRBV7-9 with TRBJ2-5, with TRBD2 matching over 14 bases. CDR3 length: 18 residues. V shed 5 bases and J 1 base; nucleotides not matched to a gene: 9. Germline assignment: CDR1 SEHNR and CDR2 FQNEAQ (reference sequence). The DNA of the CDR3 is TGTGCCAGCAGCCTGGGACTAGCGGGAGCCGCGATCCAAGAGACCCAGTACTTC. It is translated as CASSLGLAGAAIQETQYF. Using reference TRBV7-9 and TRBJ2-5 for the parts outside the CDR3, the full variable domain is DTGVSQNPRHKITKRGQNVTFRCDPISEHNRLYWYRQTLGQGPEFLTYFQNEAQLEKSRLLSDRFSAERPKGSFSTLEIQRTEQGDSAMYLCASSLGLAGAAIQETQYFGPGTRLLVL.

This sequence joins TRBV20-1 and TRBJ2-2; TRBD2 agrees at 10 bases. CDR1 is DFQATT and CDR2 is SNEGSKA in the germline V gene (reference sequence). V lost 5 bases to trimming and J lost 4 bases; unmatched junction nucleotides: 10. This CDR3 has 16 residues. The CDR3 DNA reads TGCAGTGCTCAACCGAGCGGGAGGGCCCTCACCGGGGAGCTGTTTTTT. Translating gives CSAQPSGRALTGELFF.

CDR3 DNA sequence: TGTGCCAGCAGACCCACAGGGACTGGGTTGACAGATACGCAGTATTTT. This codes for CASRPTGTGLTDTQYF. The V call is TRBV6-5, the J call TRBJ2-3; D is perhaps TRBD1 or TRBD2 (6 bases each). Trimming left V 6 bases short and J 3 bases short, with 19 bases between. The CDR3 is 16 amino acids. CDR1 and CDR2 from the germline V gene are MNHEY and SVGAGI.

This clonotype has a handful of counts. The rearrangement links TRBV15 to TRBJ2-2; D ambiguous. Deletions cut 5 bases from V and 5 bases from J, with 12 bases between. The CDR3 is 14 amino acids. Germline V gene sequence: CDR1 LNHNV, CDR2 YYDKDF (reference sequence). CDR3 in amino acids: CATSDLGWTGELFF. CDR3 nucleotide sequence: TGTGCCACCAGCGATTTGGGGTGGACCGGGGAGCTGTTTTTT.

This clonotype appeared many times. V is TRBV12-3 or TRBV12-4 and J is TRBJ1-2; 8 positions agree with TRBD1. Trimming took 8 bases from V and 8 from J; bases not matched to a gene: 4. The CDR3 spans 11 residues. Here the CDR3 DNA reads TGTGCCAGCTCGACAGGGGTCGGCTACACCTTC. It translates to CASSTGVGYTF.

The rearrangement uses TRBV4-3 and TRBJ2-7; D remains unclear. CDR1 is LGHNA, CDR2 YSLEER, per germline. Trimming took 1 base from V and 3 from J, leaving 7 bases between them. The CDR3 contains 13 residues. The CDR3 spells CASSQAPSYEQYF. The CDR3 bases are TGCGCCAGCAGCCAAGCTCCTAGCTACGAGCAGTACTTC.

The chain uses TRBV7-2 and TRBJ2-6; D is undetermined. Trimming removed 0 bases from V and 4 bases from J, with 10 bases in between. Looked up from germline, CDR1 is SGHTA and CDR2 is FQGNSA. The CDR3 is 16 residues long. For the CDR3, the DNA is TGTGCCAGCAGCTTAGCCTGCGAGCCCGGGGCCAACGTCCTGACTTTC. Protein product: CASSLACEPGANVLTF.

This clonotype occurred a few times. CDR3 region: CASSVLGLPKNIQYF. The CDR3 DNA sequence: TGTGCCAGCAGCGTATTGGGGCTACCGAAAAACATTCAGTACTTC. J is TRBJ2-4 and V is TRBV9, with a weak D call TRBD1 (5 bases). Deletions cut 1 base from V and 4 bases from J, with 12 bases between. The length of the CDR3 is 15 residues. Germline assignment: CDR1 SGDLS and CDR2 YYNGEE.

Regarding this clonotype: One end of the junction fails to match germline, which may point to a read error. V and J are TRBV10-2 and TRBJ2-5; D may be TRBD1 (6 bases). This CDR3 comprises 15 residues. Germline-derived CDR1 and CDR2 are WSHSY and SAAADI. This CDR3 is CAISDKQGGEETQYF. CDR3 nucleotides: TGCGCCATCAGTGACAAACAGGGCGGAGAAGAGACCCAGTACTTC.

The chain couples TRBV7-2 to TRBJ2-5; unclear D gene. V was trimmed by 0 bases and J by 2 bases, leaving 7 bases between them. Germline V CDR1 and CDR2: SGHTA, FQGNSA. CDR3 length: 14 residues. The DNA for the CDR3 is TGTGCCAGCAGCTTAGCCTTGCGGCAAGAGACCCAGTACTTC. This sequence encodes CASSLALRQETQYF.

The V gene is TRBV11-1, the J gene TRBJ2-7, with D maybe TRBD1 (6 bases). From germline, CDR1 is SGHAT and CDR2 FQDESV (reference sequence). This CDR3 has 21 amino acids. Trimming removed 3 bases at V and 1 base at J, with 31 bases between. The CDR3 region has the DNA TGTGCCAGCAGCTTGCGTACGAAGGGACAACCAGAGGTGTTCCGGTCCTACGAGCAGTACTTC. This codes for CASSLRTKGQPEVFRSYEQYF. Drawing the rest from reference TRBV11-1 and TRBJ2-7, the complete variable domain is EAEVAQSPRYKITEKSQAVAFWCDPISGHATLYWYRQILGQGPELLVQFQDESVVDDSQLPKDRFSAERLKGVDSTLKIQPAELGDSAMYLCASSLRTKGQPEVFRSYEQYFGPGTRLTVT.

The chain recombines TRBV19 with TRBJ1-5, with D possibly being TRBD1 (6 bases). CDR3 length equals 14 residues. The V gene lost 8 bases and the J gene lost 4 bases, with 15 bases spanning the gap. CDR1 LNHDA and CDR2 SQIVND come from the germline V gene (reference sequence). CDR3 protein: CASGPRTENQPQHF. The CDR3, as DNA: TGTGCCAGTGGACCTCGGACAGAGAATCAGCCCCAGCATTTT. Based on the CDR3 plus reference TRBV19 and TRBJ1-5, the full variable domain is DGGITQSPKYLFRKEGQNVTLSCEQNLNHDAMYWYRQDPGQGLRLIYYSQIVNDFQKGDIAEGYSVSREKKESFPLTVTSAQKNPTAFYLCASGPRTENQPQHFGDGTRLSIL.

This chain uses TRBV12-3 or TRBV12-4 with TRBJ2-6; D is perhaps TRBD1 or TRBD2 (5 bases each). The CDR3 runs 15 residues. The V end lost 5 bases, the J end lost 2 bases, and 10 bases lay between the germline ends. CDR3 coding DNA: TGTGCCAGCAGTCCTGGGGACGCTGGGGCCAACGTCCTGACTTTC. Amino acid sequence: CASSPGDAGANVLTF.

This clonotype was seen at least ten times. The chain is built from TRBV28 and TRBJ1-1, with D maybe TRBD1 (5 bases). V was shortened by 1 base and J by 3 bases, with 9 bases between the two germline ends. This CDR3 spans 14 amino acids. The germline V gene encodes CDR1 MDHEN and CDR2 SYDVKM. The CDR3 here is CASSLSRGYTEAFF. The CDR3 DNA reads as TGTGCCAGCAGTTTATCCCGGGGCTACACTGAAGCTTTCTTT.

This clonotype was seen more than once but under ten times. V is TRBV9 and J is TRBJ1-4; D gene unclear. CDR3 length: 15 residues. V was pared by 1 base and J by 0 bases, with 7 bases between. Germline V CDR1 and CDR2: SGDLS, YYNGEE. CDR3 amino acids: CASSVRASTNEKLFF. The CDR3 nucleotides read TGTGCCAGCAGCGTAAGGGCCTCAACTAATGAAAAACTGTTTTTT.

In this sample, this clonotype turned up a few times. The rearrangement links TRBV4-3 to TRBJ2-2; 11 bases agree with TRBD2. Trimming removed 7 bases from V and 1 base from J; junction bases left unmatched: 5. From germline, CDR1 is LGHNA and CDR2 YSLEER. The CDR3 is 16 residues long. The CDR3 sequence is CASTRGLAGNTGELFF. The CDR3 coding sequence is TGCGCCAGCACCCGAGGACTAGCGGGGAACACCGGGGAGCTGTTTTTT.

This clonotype appeared a few times. This chain uses TRBV6-5 with TRBJ2-5, with 7 bases that match TRBD1. This CDR3 has 14 residues. Losses at the gene ends were 4 bases for V and 5 bases for J; bases not matched to a gene: 7. Per the germline V gene, CDR1 is MNHEY and CDR2 is SVGAGI. The CDR3 region has the DNA TGTGCCAGCAGTTCCCGGGACAGATCCGAGACCCAGTACTTC. Its translation is CASSSRDRSETQYF.

J is TRBJ1-1 and V is TRBV7-6; D call uncertain. Trimming took off 1 base at V and 3 bases at J, with 15 bases between the two ends. Per germline, CDR1 SGHVS and CDR2 FNYEAQ. This CDR3 is 16 amino acids long. The CDR3 is CASSLEYGLGDTEAFF. The DNA of the CDR3 is TGTGCCAGCAGCTTAGAGTATGGCCTCGGGGACACTGAAGCTTTCTTT. Filled out from reference TRBV7-6 and TRBJ1-1, the complete variable domain reads GAGVSQSPRYKVTKRGQDVALRCDPISGHVSLYWYRQALGQGPEFLTYFNYEAQQDKSGLPNDRFSAERPEGSISTLTIQRTEQRDSAMYRCASSLEYGLGDTEAFFGQGTRLTVV.

The CDR3 DNA sequence: TGTGCCAGCAGCCCCGGGGCTTTGGGGGGCTACACCTTC. It encodes CASSPGALGGYTF. The chain carries TRBV7-9 and TRBJ1-2; a weak D match, TRBD1 (5 bases). The ends were cut back, 5 bases at V and 8 bases at J, with 15 bases in the middle. The CDR3 consists of 13 residues. Looked up from germline, CDR1 is SEHNR and CDR2 is FQNEAQ (reference sequence).

The J gene is TRBJ2-2, the V gene TRBV18, with D perhaps assigned TRBD1 or TRBD2 (5 bases each). Trimming stripped 6 bases from V and 4 bases from J, with 12 bases between. The CDR3 covers 14 residues. CDR1 is KGHSH, CDR2 LQKENI, per germline. The CDR3 DNA sequence: TGTGCCAGCTCCCAGGGAGAGAGCACCGGGGAGCTGTTTTTT. Translated, it gives CASSQGESTGELFF.

The table lists this clonotype with a few counts. This chain uses TRBV20-1 with TRBJ2-7; D could derive from TRBD1 or TRBD2 (5 bases each). The CDR3 totals 14 residues. From germline, CDR1 is DFQATT and CDR2 SNEGSKA (reference sequence). Trimming cost V 6 bases and J 2 bases, with 17 bases left between them. The CDR3 nucleotides read TGCAGTGCCGGCACGGGGCGTATAACCTACGAGCAGTACTTC. Residues: CSAGTGRITYEQYF.

This clonotype was counted between two and nine times. The chain employs TRBV29-1 and TRBJ2-3, with 9 bases that match TRBD1. Losses at the gene ends were 4 bases for V and 1 base for J; bases not matched to a gene: 6. The germline V gene has CDR1 SQVTM and CDR2 ANQGSEA. The CDR3 consists of 15 residues. The CDR3 DNA sequence: TGCAGCGTTGGGACAGGGGTTCAGGGCACAGATACGCAGTATTTT. Translating it yields CSVGTGVQGTDTQYF.

The genes are TRBV28 and TRBJ1-5, with TRBD1 matching over 9 bases. V lost 5 bases to trimming and J lost 0 bases; unmatched junction nucleotides: 17. The CDR3 spans 20 residues. Germline V lookup: CDR1 MDHEN, CDR2 SYDVKM. DNA of the CDR3: TGTGCCAGCAGTCTCTGGGGACAGGGAGGCTTTACTTATAGCAATCAGCCCCAGCATTTT. Translating it yields CASSLWGQGGFTYSNQPQHF.